These 26 T cell receptor beta chains were sequenced from one sample in a study of T-cell memory formation after mild COVID-19. Each CDR3 protein is one row after TCRdb ran MiXCR on the 5' RACE reads. The data show around 400,000 distinct CDR3 sequences, around 24% seen once. The sequenced sample consisted of PBMCs or a T cell subset sorted from them (not recorded which). These receptors came from an adult woman who had mild COVID-19 (a few samples of this study predate the infection). Cell type and time point are not known.

The chain is built from TRBV18 and TRBJ1-1, with D uncertain. The CDR3 loop spans 14 amino acids. The germline gives CDR1 KGHSH, CDR2 LQKENI. The ends were cut back, 1 base at V and 0 bases at J, with 6 bases in the middle. For the CDR3, the DNA is TGTGCCAGCTCACCACGTCCAGTGAACACTGAAGCTTTCTTT. This translates into CASSPRPVNTEAFF.

This sequence joins TRBV28 and TRBJ2-2; D unclear. The CDR3 is 14 amino acids. From germline, CDR1 is MDHEN and CDR2 SYDVKM. The V gene lost 7 bases and the J gene lost 0 bases, with 9 bases spanning the gap. CDR3 residues: CASTGRSNTGELFF. CDR3 in DNA: TGTGCCAGCACGGGCAGATCGAACACCGGGGAGCTGTTTTTT.

This clonotype was picked up one time. This chain uses TRBV24-1 with TRBJ1-1; 7 bases line up with TRBD1. Losses at the gene ends were 0 bases for V and 5 bases for J; bases not matched to a gene: 11. CDR3 length equals 17 residues. CDR1 and CDR2 from the germline V gene are KGHDR and SFDVKD. In DNA, the CDR3 is TGTGCCACCAGTGATTTGGACAGGTCGACAGGGAGGACTGAAGCTTTCTTT. It specifies CATSDLDRSTGRTEAFF.

This clonotype was detected only a few times. CDR3 DNA: TGTGCCAGCAGCCGAGGACTAGCGGGAGGGCTAGGCCACAATGAGCAGTTCTTC. It is translated as CASSRGLAGGLGHNEQFF. V gene TRBV4-2 combines with J gene TRBJ2-1, with TRBD2 identical over 15 bases. The CDR3 sequence is 18 residues long. Trimming cost V 4 bases and J 5 bases; bases outside gene matches: 9. CDR1 and CDR2 (germline): LGHNA, YNFKEQ.

The chain employs TRBV5-1 and TRBJ2-1; 8 bases match TRBD1. The V gene's germline CDR1 is SGHRS and CDR2 YFSETQ. This CDR3 is 14 amino acids long. Trimming took 4 bases from V and 7 from J; bases not matched to a gene: 7. CDR3: CASSPGQGLNEQFF. The CDR3 bases are TGCGCCAGCAGCCCCGGACAGGGTCTGAATGAGCAGTTCTTC.

This clonotype was observed a handful of times. The rearrangement uses TRBV4-1 and TRBJ1-1; tentatively, D is TRBD1 (6 bases). This CDR3 has 14 residues. V was pared by 8 bases and J by 5 bases, with 18 bases between. Germline V gene lookup returns CDR1 MGHRA and CDR2 YSYEKL. The CDR3 bases are TGCGCCAGCCGTTTTTCCGGGGGGCGTACTGAAGCTTTCTTT. Protein product: CASRFSGGRTEAFF.

The rearrangement links TRBV6-5 to TRBJ2-2, with TRBD1 identical over 8 bases. The CDR3 sequence is 15 residues long. Trimming removed 5 bases from V and 0 bases from J; junction bases left unmatched: 2. Germline CDR1 and CDR2: MNHEY and SVGAGI. In DNA form, the CDR3 reads TGTGCCAGCAGTACGGACAGGGCGAACACCGGGGAGCTGTTTTTT. Protein: CASSTDRANTGELFF.

The chain couples TRBV4-1 to TRBJ2-1; D perhaps matches TRBD2 (6 bases). Germline assignment: CDR1 MGHRA and CDR2 YSYEKL. V gave up 1 base and J gave up 1 base, with 14 bases separating them. CDR3 length equals 17 residues. The CDR3 bases are TGCGCCAGCAGCCAAGTCCGACTAGTTAGGTCCTACAATGAGCAGTTCTTC. Its protein product is CASSQVRLVRSYNEQFF.

The genes are TRBV6-6 and TRBJ2-4; 9 bases agree with TRBD1. Trimming cost V 5 bases and J 2 bases; bases outside gene matches: 4. The CDR3 runs 15 residues. The germline V gene encodes CDR1 MNHNY and CDR2 SVGAGI (reference sequence). The CDR3 loop is CASSAGTGTKNIQYF. The CDR3 bases are TGTGCCAGCAGTGCCGGGACAGGGACCAAAAACATTCAGTACTTC.

There are a few counts of this clonotype. The rearrangement links TRBV5-5 to TRBJ2-1; TRBD2 aligns across 9 bases. The CDR3 has 16 amino acids. The J segment lost 2 bases and the V segment lost 0 bases, leaving 3 bases of the junction unmatched. The germline V gene encodes CDR1 SGHKS and CDR2 YYEKEE (reference sequence). CDR3 region: CASSLVGTSPYNEQFF. The CDR3 DNA is TGTGCCAGCAGCTTGGTTGGGACTAGCCCCTACAATGAGCAGTTCTTC.

The chain carries TRBV27 and TRBJ2-4; tentatively, D is TRBD2 (5 bases). Germline V gene lookup returns CDR1 MNHEY and CDR2 SMNVEV (reference sequence). CDR3 size: 17 residues. V gave up 6 bases and J gave up 5 bases, with 23 bases separating them. DNA of the CDR3: TGTGCCAGCAGGCCCTGGGGAGAGCCGAGTATCGAAAACATTCAGTACTTC. This encodes CASRPWGEPSIENIQYF.

This clonotype was recorded a few times. The chain couples TRBV11-3 to TRBJ2-3; the match to TRBD2 covers 9 bases. The CDR3 is made up of 16 amino acids. J gave up 0 bases and V 2 bases, and 3 bases lay outside the gene matches. Germline CDR1 is SGHNT and CDR2 is YENEEA. The CDR3 region is CASSLLTSGSTDTQYF. The CDR3 DNA follows: TGTGCCAGCAGCTTATTGACTAGCGGCAGCACAGATACGCAGTATTTT. The whole variable domain, filled in from reference TRBV11-3 and TRBJ2-3, reads EAGVVQSPRYKIIEKKQPVAFWCNPISGHNTLYWYLQNLGQGPELLIRYENEEAVDDSQLPKDRFSAERLKGVDSTLKIQPAELGDSAVYLCASSLLTSGSTDTQYFGPGTRLTVL.

This clonotype was observed a few times. The CDR3 DNA follows: TGTGCCAGCAGCCCCCGGGGCCACTCCTATAATTCACCCCTCCACTTT. Its protein product is CASSPRGHSYNSPLHF. The chain links TRBV7-6 to TRBJ1-6; maybe TRBD1 (5 bases). The germline CDR1 and CDR2 sequences are SGHVS and FNYEAQ. CDR3 size: 16 residues. V lost 5 bases and J 0 bases, leaving 11 bases between the germline ends.

The chain recombines TRBV6-5 with TRBJ2-7; TRBD2 aligns across 13 bases. The germline gives CDR1 MNHEY, CDR2 SVGAGI. V lost 0 bases and J lost 4; bases outside the gene matches: 6. The CDR3 is 17 residues long. CDR3: CASSYSGGTSGTYEQYF. For the CDR3, the DNA is TGTGCCAGCAGTTACTCAGGCGGGACTAGCGGGACATACGAGCAGTACTTC.

In its sample, this clonotype was seen a few times. The chain couples TRBV6-5 to TRBJ2-3; perhaps TRBD1 as D (5 bases). Germline V gene lookup returns CDR1 MNHEY and CDR2 SVGAGI. CDR3 length: 12 amino acids. Trimming took off 7 bases at V and 2 bases at J, with 7 bases between the two ends. CDR3 DNA: TGTGCCAGCAAACAGGACACAGATACGCAGTATTTT. Its translation is CASKQDTDTQYF.

This sequence joins TRBV25-1 and TRBJ2-7, with D unclear. Germline V gives CDR1 MGHDK, CDR2 SYGVNS. Deletions cut 3 bases from V and 5 bases from J, with 8 bases between. The CDR3 contains 12 residues. The CDR3 DNA is TGTGCCAGCAGTGATGGGTACAACGAGCAGTACTTC. This encodes CASSDGYNEQYF.

The chain employs TRBV4-3 and TRBJ2-7, with D perhaps matching TRBD1 (6 bases). V lost 0 bases and J lost 9, with 18 bases in between. The CDR3 consists of 15 residues. Per the germline V gene, CDR1 is LGHNA and CDR2 is YSLEER. The CDR3 DNA follows: TGCGCCAGCAGCCAAGATAGGGGACACCCTTCAGGGCAGTACTTC. Protein: CASSQDRGHPSGQYF.

This rearrangement joins TRBV29-1 to TRBJ2-1; 7 bases are a match to TRBD2. The CDR3 totals 15 residues. Unmatched junction bases numbered 11, after V lost 6 bases and J lost 3 bases. The germline CDR1 and CDR2 sequences are SQVTM and ANQGSEA. CDR3 bases: TGCAGCGTCCCGGACGGCGGGAGCCTCTACAATGAGCAGTTCTTC. Translated, it gives CSVPDGGSLYNEQFF.

V is TRBV7-2 and J is TRBJ2-2; perhaps TRBD2 as D (5 bases). Trimming stripped 5 bases from V and 6 bases from J, with 16 bases between. Per germline, CDR1 SGHTA and CDR2 FQGNSA. This CDR3 comprises 15 residues. In nucleotides, the CDR3 is TGTGCCAGCAGCGGAGGCCTAGTTTTCCCCGGGGAGCTGTTTTTT. Amino acid sequence: CASSGGLVFPGELFF.

In this sample, this clonotype turned up a few times. The chain uses TRBV7-2 and TRBJ2-1; D may correspond to TRBD1 or TRBD2 (5 bases each). Germline V gene data show CDR1 as SGHTA and CDR2 as FQGNSA. Trimming removed 5 bases at V and 6 bases at J, with 26 bases between. The CDR3 is made up of 18 amino acids. The CDR3 reads CASSRPKSWGSRANEQFF. The CDR3 DNA reads TGTGCCAGCAGCCGACCGAAAAGTTGGGGGTCTCGCGCCAATGAGCAGTTCTTC.

The rearrangement joins TRBV10-3 to TRBJ1-3; D unresolved. This CDR3 has 17 amino acids. In germline, CDR1 is ENHRY, CDR2 SYGVKD. Deletions cut 0 bases from V and 0 bases from J, with 12 bases between. CDR3 coding DNA: TGTGCCATCAGTGAGTCGTTGCAGCTAAACTCTGGAAACACCATATATTTT. This gives the protein CAISESLQLNSGNTIYF.

This clonotype showed up just once. The conserved closing phenylalanine or tryptophan is absent in this CDR3, likely reflecting a read error. This chain connects TRBV9 to TRBJ2-7, with 8 bases aligning to TRBD1. V was pared by 0 bases and J by 0 bases, with 2 bases of the junction left unmatched. Germline loops: CDR1 SGDLS, CDR2 YYNGEE. CDR3 size: 15 residues. As DNA, the CDR3 is TGTGCCAGCAGCGTAGATGGGACAGGCTCCTACGAGCAGTACTTA. It encodes CASSVDGTGSYEQYL.

CDR3 loop: CASAISGLVNTEAFF. In nucleotides, the CDR3 is TGTGCCAGCGCAATATCGGGACTGGTGAACACTGAAGCTTTCTTT. The chain uses TRBV6-5 and TRBJ1-1, with a tentative D call TRBD1 (5 bases). Between the trimmed V and J ends, which lost 8 bases and 0 bases, there was a span of 16 bases. CDR1 and CDR2 (germline): MNHEY, SVGAGI. CDR3 length: 15 residues.

This clonotype has a count of ten or more. The chain is built from TRBV27 and TRBJ2-7; TRBD2 aligns across 9 bases. The length of the CDR3 is 14 residues. The V gene's germline CDR1 is MNHEY and CDR2 SMNVEV (reference sequence). Unmatched junction bases numbered 6, after V lost 8 bases and J lost 1 base. CDR3 in amino acids: CASGRTSVSYEQYF. The CDR3 nucleotides are TGTGCCAGCGGAAGGACTAGCGTTTCCTACGAGCAGTACTTC.

This clonotype was seen a handful of times. The rearrangement uses TRBV24-1 and TRBJ2-2; 14 positions agree with TRBD2. V shed 6 bases, J shed 6 bases, and the junction held 5 bases outside the gene matches. The CDR3 contains 16 residues. Germline CDR1 is KGHDR and CDR2 is SFDVKD. CDR3 coding DNA: TGTGCCACCAGTCCCGGACTAGCGGGAGGTCCCGGGGAGCTGTTTTTT. Its protein is CATSPGLAGGPGELFF.

This clonotype was found a few times. V usage is TRBV28 and J usage is TRBJ2-7; a possible D gene is TRBD1 (6 bases). Germline CDR1 reads MDHEN; CDR2 reads SYDVKM. V lost 4 bases to trimming and J lost 3 bases, with 16 bases between them. The CDR3 is 15 residues long. The CDR3 spells CASSSRTAKGYEQYF. CDR3 nucleotides: TGTGCCAGCAGTTCACGGACAGCTAAGGGCTACGAGCAGTACTTC.